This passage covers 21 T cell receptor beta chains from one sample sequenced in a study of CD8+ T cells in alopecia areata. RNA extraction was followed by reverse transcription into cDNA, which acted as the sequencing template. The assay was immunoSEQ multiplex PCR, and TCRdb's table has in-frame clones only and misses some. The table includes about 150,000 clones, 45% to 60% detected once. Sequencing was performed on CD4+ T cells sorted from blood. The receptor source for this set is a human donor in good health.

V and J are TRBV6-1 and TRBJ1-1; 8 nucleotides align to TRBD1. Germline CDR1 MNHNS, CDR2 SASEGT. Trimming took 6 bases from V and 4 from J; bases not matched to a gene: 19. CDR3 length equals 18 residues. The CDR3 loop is CASRENIGTGSLSTEAFF. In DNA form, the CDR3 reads TGTGCCAGCAGGGAAAACATCGGGACAGGTTCCTTATCCACTGAAGCTTTCTTT.

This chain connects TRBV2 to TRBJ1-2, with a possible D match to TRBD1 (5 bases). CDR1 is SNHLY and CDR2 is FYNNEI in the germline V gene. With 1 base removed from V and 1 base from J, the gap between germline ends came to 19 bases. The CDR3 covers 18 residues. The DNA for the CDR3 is TGTGCCAGCAGTGAAGAAAGGGCCACCGGTAGGGGTAACTATGGCTACACCTTC. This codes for CASSEERATGRGNYGYTF.

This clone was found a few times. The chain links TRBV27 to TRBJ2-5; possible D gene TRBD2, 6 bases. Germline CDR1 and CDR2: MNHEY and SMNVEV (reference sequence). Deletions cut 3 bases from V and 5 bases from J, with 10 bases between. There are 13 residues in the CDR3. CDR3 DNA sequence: TGTGCCAGCAGTTTTAGTCGGGGGGAGACCCAGTACTTC. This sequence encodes CASSFSRGETQYF.

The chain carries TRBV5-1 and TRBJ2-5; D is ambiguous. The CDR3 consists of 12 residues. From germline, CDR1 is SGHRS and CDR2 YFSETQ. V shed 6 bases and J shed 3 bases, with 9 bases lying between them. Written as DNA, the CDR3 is TGCGCCAGCACCGGGTCAGAAGAGACCCAGTACTTC. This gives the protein CASTGSEETQYF.

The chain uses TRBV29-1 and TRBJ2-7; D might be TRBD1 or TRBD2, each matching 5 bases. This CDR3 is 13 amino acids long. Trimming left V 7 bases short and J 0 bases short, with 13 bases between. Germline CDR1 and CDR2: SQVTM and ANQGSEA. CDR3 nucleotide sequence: TGCAGCGCCAAATGGGGGAGCTCCTACGAGCAGTACTTC. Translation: CSAKWGSSYEQYF.

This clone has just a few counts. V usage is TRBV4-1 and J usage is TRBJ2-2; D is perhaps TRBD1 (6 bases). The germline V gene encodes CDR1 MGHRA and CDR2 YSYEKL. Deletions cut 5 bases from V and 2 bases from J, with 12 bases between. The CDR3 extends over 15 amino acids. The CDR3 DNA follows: TGCGCCAGCAGCGTCCGGGACATAAACACCGGGGAGCTGTTTTTT. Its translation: CASSVRDINTGELFF.

The CDR3 protein is CATQPGWSSEAFF. CDR3 coding DNA: TGTGCCACCCAACCAGGGTGGAGCTCTGAAGCTTTCTTT. The V and J genes are TRBV6-5 and TRBJ1-1; a weak D match, TRBD1 (5 bases). The CDR3 sequence is 13 residues long. Trimming took off 10 bases at V and 6 bases at J, with 18 bases between the two ends. Germline V gives CDR1 MNHEY, CDR2 SVGAGI.

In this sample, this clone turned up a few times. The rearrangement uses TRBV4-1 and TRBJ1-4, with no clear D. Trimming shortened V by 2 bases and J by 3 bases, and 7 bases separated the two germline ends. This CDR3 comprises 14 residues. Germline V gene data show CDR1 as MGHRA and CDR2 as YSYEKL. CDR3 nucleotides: TGCGCCAGCAGCCAAACGTCGGCTAATGAAAAACTGTTTTTT. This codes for CASSQTSANEKLFF.

The CDR3 region has the DNA TGTGCCAGCAGTTCCCCTAGCGGGGCTAGCACAGATACGCAGTATTTT. This sequence encodes CASSSPSGASTDTQYF. V and J are TRBV28 and TRBJ2-3, with 9 bases identical to TRBD2. V gave up 4 bases and J gave up 0 bases; unmatched junction bases: 5. The CDR3 spans 16 residues. CDR1 and CDR2 from the germline V gene are MDHEN and SYDVKM.

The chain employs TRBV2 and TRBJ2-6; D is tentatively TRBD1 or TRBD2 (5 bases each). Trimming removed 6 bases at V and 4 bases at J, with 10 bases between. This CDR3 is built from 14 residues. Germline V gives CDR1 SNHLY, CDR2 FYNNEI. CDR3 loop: CASRSREGANVLTF. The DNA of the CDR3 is TGTGCCAGCAGGTCCAGGGAGGGGGCCAACGTCCTGACTTTC.

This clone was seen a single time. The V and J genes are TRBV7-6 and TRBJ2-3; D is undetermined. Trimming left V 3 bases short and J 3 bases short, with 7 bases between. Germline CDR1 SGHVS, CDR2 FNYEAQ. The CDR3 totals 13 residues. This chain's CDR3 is CASSFAYTDTQYF. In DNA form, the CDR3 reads TGTGCCAGCAGCTTCGCGTATACAGATACGCAGTATTTT.

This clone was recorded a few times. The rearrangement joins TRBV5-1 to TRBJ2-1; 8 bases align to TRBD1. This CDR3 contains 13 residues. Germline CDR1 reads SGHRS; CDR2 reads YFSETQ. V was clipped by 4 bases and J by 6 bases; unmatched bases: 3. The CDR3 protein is CASSGQGGNEQFF. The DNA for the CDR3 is TGCGCCAGCAGCGGACAGGGAGGCAATGAGCAGTTCTTC.

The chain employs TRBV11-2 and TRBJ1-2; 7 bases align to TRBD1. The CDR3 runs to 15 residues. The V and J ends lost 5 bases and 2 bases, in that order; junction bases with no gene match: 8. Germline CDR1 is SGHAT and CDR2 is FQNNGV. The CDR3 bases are TGTGCCAGCAGCCCGATCTGGGGACAGAACTATGGCTACACCTTC. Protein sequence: CASSPIWGQNYGYTF.

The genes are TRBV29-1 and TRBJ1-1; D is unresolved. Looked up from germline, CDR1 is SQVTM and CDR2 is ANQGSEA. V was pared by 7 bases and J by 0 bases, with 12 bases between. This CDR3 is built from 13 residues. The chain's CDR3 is CSAQTKLNTEAFF. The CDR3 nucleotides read TGCAGCGCGCAGACTAAATTGAACACTGAAGCTTTCTTT.

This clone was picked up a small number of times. This CDR3 is CASKRERTILYNEQFF. CDR3 in DNA: TGTGCCAGCAAAAGAGAGAGGACTATACTGTACAATGAGCAGTTCTTC. The chain has TRBV7-8 and TRBJ2-1, with D tentatively TRBD2 (6 bases). Per the germline V gene, CDR1 is SGHVS and CDR2 is FQNEAQ. Trimming took off 7 bases at V and 4 bases at J, with 20 bases between the two ends. The CDR3 is made up of 16 amino acids. Variable domain in full (rest from reference TRBV7-8 and TRBJ2-1): GAGVSQSPRYKVAKRGQDVALRCDPISGHVSLFWYQQALGQGPEFLTYFQNEAQLDKSGLPSDRFFAERPEGSVSTLKIQRTQQEDSAVYLCASKRERTILYNEQFFGPGTRLTVL.

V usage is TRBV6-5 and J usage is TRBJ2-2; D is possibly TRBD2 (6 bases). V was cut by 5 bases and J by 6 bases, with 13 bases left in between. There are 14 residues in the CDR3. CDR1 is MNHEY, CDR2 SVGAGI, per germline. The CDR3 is CASSREWGSGELFF. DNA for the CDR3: TGTGCCAGCAGTCGGGAGTGGGGCTCCGGGGAGCTGTTTTTT.

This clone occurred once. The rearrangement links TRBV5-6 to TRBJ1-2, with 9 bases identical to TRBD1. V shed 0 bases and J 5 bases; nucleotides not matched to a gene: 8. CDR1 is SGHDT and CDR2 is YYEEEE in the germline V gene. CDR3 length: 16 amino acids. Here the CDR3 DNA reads TGTGCCAGCAGCTTGGCGGGGGGACAGGGTGGATATGGCTACACCTTC. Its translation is CASSLAGGQGGYGYTF.

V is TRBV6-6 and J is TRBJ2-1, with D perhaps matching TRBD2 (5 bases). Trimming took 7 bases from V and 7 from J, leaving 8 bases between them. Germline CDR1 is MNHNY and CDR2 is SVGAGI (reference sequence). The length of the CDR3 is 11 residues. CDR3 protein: CASIGGNEQFF. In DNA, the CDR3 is TGTGCCAGCATCGGAGGAAATGAGCAGTTCTTC.

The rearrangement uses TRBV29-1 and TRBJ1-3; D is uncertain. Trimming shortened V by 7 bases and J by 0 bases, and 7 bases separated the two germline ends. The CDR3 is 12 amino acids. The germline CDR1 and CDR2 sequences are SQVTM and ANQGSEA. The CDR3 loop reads CSAQYSGNTIYF. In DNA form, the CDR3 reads TGCAGCGCGCAGTACTCTGGAAACACCATATATTTT.

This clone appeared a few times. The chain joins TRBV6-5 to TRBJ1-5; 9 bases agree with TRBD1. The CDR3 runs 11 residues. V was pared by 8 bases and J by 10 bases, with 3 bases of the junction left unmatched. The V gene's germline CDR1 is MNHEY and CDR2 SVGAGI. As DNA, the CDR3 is TGTGCCAGCGGGACAGGGCGTCCCCAGCATTTT. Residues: CASGTGRPQHF.

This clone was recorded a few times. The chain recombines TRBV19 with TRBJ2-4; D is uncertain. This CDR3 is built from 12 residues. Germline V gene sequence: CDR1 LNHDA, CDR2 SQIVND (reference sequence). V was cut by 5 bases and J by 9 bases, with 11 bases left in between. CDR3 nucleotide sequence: TGTGCCAGTAGTTCACCAGGAAGCATTCAGTACTTC. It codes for CASSSPGSIQYF.